This TCR beta chain was recovered during a study of T cell repertoires in cytomegalovirus infection. As for the study in general: Recently identified HLA-C-restricted CMV epitopes were used, and well-studied HLA-B-restricted CMV epitopes were used as well. An indication of both CMV infection and matching HLA type came from public TCR beta signatures. Overall study findings and caveats: Within the response measured ex vivo, HLA-C-restricted CMV-specific TCR beta clonotypes were dominant.

Each CDR3 protein gets one entry after TCRdb re-called the reads with MiXCR. Among 700,000 to 850,000 distinct CDR3 sequences listed, approximately 32% were seen once. Germline values: CDR1 MGHRA, CDR2 YSYEKL. The CDR3 extends over 18 amino acids. V was pared by 0 bases and J by 1 base, with 16 bases between. Points on this clonotype: Its specificity is not known.

The specimen comprised cultured CD8+ T cells from PBMCs, sampled from culture after CMV antigen stimulation. This TCR was recovered from a human donor in good health (CMV status not recorded). Some clones in this sample may be carry-over from other donors' samples. The V gene is TRBV4-1, the J gene TRBJ1-5, with TRBD1 as a possible D gene (6 bases). The CDR3 region is CASSQDWTRGGSNQPQHF. In nucleotides, the CDR3 is TGCGCCAGCAGCCAAGATTGGACCAGGGGAGGGAGCAATCAGCCCCAGCATTTT.